The 7 T cell receptor beta chains below were found in one sample sequenced in a study of T cell clonality in common variable immunodeficiency. Produced via immunoSEQ multiplex PCR; TCRdb's table is partial and in-frame only. The sample is made up of 25,000 to 35,000 clones, none counted only once. The specimen sequenced was peripheral blood mononuclear cells. Source of these receptors: a person aged 18 to 70 in good health.

This clone was seen many times. The read halts 3 residues ahead of the CDR3 end, with the missing end drawn from the germline J gene. The chain employs TRBV12-3 or TRBV12-4 and TRBJ1-5, with a possible D match to TRBD1 (5 bases). This CDR3 is 16 amino acids long. The V gene lost 3 bases and the J gene lost 1 base, with 13 bases spanning the gap. CDR3 DNA (partial): TGTGCCAGCAGTTTCGGCGGGGGTAGGAGCAATCAGCCC. It is translated as CASSFGGGRSNQP. The full CDR3 reads CASSFGGGRSNQPQHF.

At least ten counts were recorded for this clone. The read stops 3 residues short of the end of the CDR3; the missing end is completed from the germline J gene. This chain connects TRBV19 to TRBJ1-5, with 9 bases aligning to TRBD1. Germline CDR1 reads LNHDA; CDR2 reads SQIVND (reference sequence). V gave up 7 bases and J gave up 5 bases; unmatched junction bases: 3. The CDR3 covers 13 residues. CDR3 amino acids: CASTNRGHQPQHF. CDR3 DNA, as far as it was read: TGTGCCAGTACCAACAGGGGGCATCAGCCC.

This clone was seen more than once but under ten times. The read gets to within 3 residues of the CDR3 end, and the germline J gene fills in the rest. V and J are TRBV7-6 and TRBJ1-1; D remains ambiguous. The V and J ends lost 7 bases and 7 bases respectively, with 13 bases between them. CDR1 and CDR2 from the germline V gene are SGHVS and FNYEAQ. CDR3 length equals 12 residues. The sequenced part of the CDR3 DNA is TGTGCCAGCACCTCAGAATCGGGTGAA. Translated: CASTSESGE. The full CDR3 reads CASTSESGEAFF.

This clone was detected many times. The read ends 3 residues shy of where the CDR3 ends; the end is completed using the germline J gene. The chain recombines TRBV20-1 with TRBJ2-1, with TRBD1 as a possible D gene (5 bases). The V gene's germline CDR1 is DFQATT and CDR2 SNEGSKA (reference sequence). This CDR3 spans 14 amino acids. V dropped 6 bases and J dropped 6 bases, with 18 bases sitting between them. CDR3 protein: CSAHSSGRGNEQFF. Partial CDR3 DNA: TGCAGTGCCCACTCTTCCGGTAGGGGCAATGAG.

This clone was detected many times. The CDR3 goes on 3 residues after the read ends, and that part is filled in from the germline J gene. The chain carries TRBV29-1 and TRBJ2-7; 9 bases are shared with TRBD2. From germline, CDR1 is SQVTM and CDR2 ANQGSEA. This CDR3 has 15 residues. J was trimmed by 4 bases and V by 6 bases; bases with no gene match: 13. The CDR3 loop reads CSVLNSGSIGYEQYF. The CDR3 DNA, read in part, is TGCAGCGTCCTCAATAGCGGGAGCATCGGGTACGAG.

This clone was seen a few times. The read gets to within 3 residues of the CDR3 end, and the germline J gene fills in the rest. V is TRBV7-9 and J is TRBJ2-3; 8 nucleotides line up with TRBD2. This CDR3 spans 14 amino acids. Germline V CDR1 and CDR2: SEHNR, FQNEAQ (reference sequence). The CDR3 DNA, read in part, is TGTGCCAGCAGCTTTACTAGCGGAGAAGAGACG. Encoded protein: CASSFTSGEET. The whole CDR3 region reads CASSFTSGEETQYF.

Ten or more counts support this clone. Read data end 3 residues before the CDR3 end; the end is taken from the germline J gene. The V call is TRBV18, the J call TRBJ2-5; 11 bases map to TRBD2. The CDR3 totals 18 residues. V lost 2 bases, J lost 4 bases, and 12 bases stayed unmatched. CDR1 and CDR2 from the germline V gene are KGHSH and LQKENI. This CDR3 reads CASSPGLAGGRDRETQYF. Incomplete CDR3 DNA: TGTGCCAGCTCACCAGGGCTAGCGGGAGGTAGAGACCGAGAGACC.